This T cell receptor (beta chain) was observed in a study of blood T cell repertoires in COVID-19. At the level of the study: Samples representing acute and convalescent COVID-19 were sourced from the United States, Italy and Spain.

Authors' analysis steps: Reference gene primer amplification yielded estimated nucleated cell counts. Profiling relied on immunoSEQ multiplex PCR, and the TCRdb table lists in-frame clones only, not all of them. D and trimming come from the DNA, and the V and J calls and clone size come from that table. The sample shows roughly 170,000 clones, around 83% of them seen only once. The germline V gene has CDR1 SGDLS and CDR2 YYNGEE. The germline V and J ends were trimmed by 0 bases and 5 bases, with 14 bases remaining between them. The CDR3 covers 16 residues. Everyone who took part was 18 to 89 years old, and they came from about 25 US areas. Cohorts were assigned according to the clinical history that participants reported.

The sequenced sample was PBMCs or T cells enriched from blood (not recorded which). The clonotype originates from a woman in her forties or fifties in a cohort exposed to, infected with or recovered from COVID-19 (not recorded which). The V and J genes are TRBV9 and TRBJ2-2, with TRBD1 as a possible D gene (6 bases). The CDR3 loop reads CASSVGDRLRTGELFF. The CDR3, as DNA: TGTGCCAGCAGCGTAGGTGACAGGTTACGGACCGGGGAGCTGTTTTTT.